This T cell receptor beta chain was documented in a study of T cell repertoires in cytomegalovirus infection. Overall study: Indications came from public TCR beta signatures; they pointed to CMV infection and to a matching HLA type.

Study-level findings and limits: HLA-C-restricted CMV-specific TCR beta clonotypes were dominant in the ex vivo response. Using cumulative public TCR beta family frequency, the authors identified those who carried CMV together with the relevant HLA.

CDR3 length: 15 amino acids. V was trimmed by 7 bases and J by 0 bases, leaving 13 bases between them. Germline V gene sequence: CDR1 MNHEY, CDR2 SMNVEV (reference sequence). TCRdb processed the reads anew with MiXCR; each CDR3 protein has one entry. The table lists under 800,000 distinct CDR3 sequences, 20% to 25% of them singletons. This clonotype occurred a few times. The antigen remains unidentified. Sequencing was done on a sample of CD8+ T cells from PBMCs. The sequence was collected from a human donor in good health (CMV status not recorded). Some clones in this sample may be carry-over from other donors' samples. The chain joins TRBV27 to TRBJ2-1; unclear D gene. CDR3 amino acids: CASNTVPSSYNEQFF. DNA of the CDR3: TGTGCCAGCAATACAGTTCCGAGCTCCTACAATGAGCAGTTCTTC.